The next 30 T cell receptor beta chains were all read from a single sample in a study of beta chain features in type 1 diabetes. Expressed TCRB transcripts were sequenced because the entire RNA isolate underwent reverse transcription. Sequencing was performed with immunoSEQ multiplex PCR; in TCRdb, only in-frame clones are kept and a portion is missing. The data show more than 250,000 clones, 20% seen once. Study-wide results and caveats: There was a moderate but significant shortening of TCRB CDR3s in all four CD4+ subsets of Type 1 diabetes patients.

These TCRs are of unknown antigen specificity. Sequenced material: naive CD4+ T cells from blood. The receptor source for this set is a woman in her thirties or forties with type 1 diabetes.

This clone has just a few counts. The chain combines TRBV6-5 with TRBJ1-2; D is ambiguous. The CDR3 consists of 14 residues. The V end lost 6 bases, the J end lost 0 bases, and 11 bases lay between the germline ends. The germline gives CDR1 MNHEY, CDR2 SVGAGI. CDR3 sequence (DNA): TGTGCCAGCAGGCGGCACGTAGCTAACTATGGCTACACCTTC. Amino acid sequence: CASRRHVANYGYTF.

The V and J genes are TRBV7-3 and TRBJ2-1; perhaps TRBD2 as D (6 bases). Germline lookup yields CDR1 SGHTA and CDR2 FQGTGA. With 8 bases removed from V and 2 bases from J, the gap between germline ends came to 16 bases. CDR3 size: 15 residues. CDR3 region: CASSWGVAAYNEQFF. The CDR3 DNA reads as TGTGCCAGCTCCTGGGGGGTAGCGGCCTACAATGAGCAGTTCTTC.

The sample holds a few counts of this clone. CDR3 in amino acids: CASDREPNEQYF. CDR3 nucleotides: TGTGCCTCTGACCGGGAGCCCAACGAGCAGTACTTC. The V and J genes are TRBV30 and TRBJ2-7; a possible D gene is TRBD2 (6 bases). V dropped 7 bases and J dropped 5 bases, with 15 bases sitting between them. This CDR3 comprises 12 residues. Germline-derived CDR1 and CDR2 are GTSNPN and SVGIG (reference sequence).

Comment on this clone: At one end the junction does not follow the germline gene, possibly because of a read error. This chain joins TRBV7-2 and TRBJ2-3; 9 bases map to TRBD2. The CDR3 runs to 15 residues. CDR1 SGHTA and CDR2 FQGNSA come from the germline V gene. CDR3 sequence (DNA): TGTGCCAGCAGCCCCCCCGTGCCCGGTGGTAGCGGGAGACATTTT. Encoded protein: CASSPPVPGGSGRHF.

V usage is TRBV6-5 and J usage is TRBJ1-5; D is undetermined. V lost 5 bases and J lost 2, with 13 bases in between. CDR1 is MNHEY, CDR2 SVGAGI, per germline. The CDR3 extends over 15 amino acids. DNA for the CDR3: TGTGCCAGCAGTCGTGGAGGCCTGGGCAATCAGCCCCAGCATTTT. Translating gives CASSRGGLGNQPQHF.

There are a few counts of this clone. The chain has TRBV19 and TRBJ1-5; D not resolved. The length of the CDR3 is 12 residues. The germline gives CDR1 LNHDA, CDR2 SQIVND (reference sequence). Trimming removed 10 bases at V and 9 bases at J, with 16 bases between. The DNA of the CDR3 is TGTGCCACCGACGACGGCCCGGGGCCCCAGCATTTT. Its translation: CATDDGPGPQHF.

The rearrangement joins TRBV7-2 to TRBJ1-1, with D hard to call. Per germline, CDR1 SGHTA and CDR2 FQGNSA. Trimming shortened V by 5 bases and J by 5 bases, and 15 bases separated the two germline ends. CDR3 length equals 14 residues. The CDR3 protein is CASSPLIGVTEAFF. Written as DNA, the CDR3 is TGTGCCAGCAGCCCGTTGATCGGGGTTACTGAAGCTTTCTTT. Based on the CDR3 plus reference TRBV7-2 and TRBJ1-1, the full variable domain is GAGVSQSPSNKVTEKGKDVELRCDPISGHTALYWYRQSLGQGLEFLIYFQGNSAPDKSGLPSDRFSAERTGGSVSTLTIQRTQQEDSAVYLCASSPLIGVTEAFFGQGTRLTVV.

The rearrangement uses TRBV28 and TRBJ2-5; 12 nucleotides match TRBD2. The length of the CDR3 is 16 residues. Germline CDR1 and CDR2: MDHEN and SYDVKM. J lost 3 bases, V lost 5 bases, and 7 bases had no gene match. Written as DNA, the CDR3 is TGTGCCAGCAGTCCCGCGGGACTAGCGGGTAAAGAGACCCAGTACTTC. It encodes CASSPAGLAGKETQYF.

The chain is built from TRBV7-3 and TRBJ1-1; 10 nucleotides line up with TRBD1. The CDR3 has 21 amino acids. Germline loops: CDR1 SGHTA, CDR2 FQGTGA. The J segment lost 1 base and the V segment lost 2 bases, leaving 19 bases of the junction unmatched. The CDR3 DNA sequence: TGTGCCAGCAGCTTAGGGGAGGGACAGGGGAGATGGGGAGACTGGAACACTGAAGCTTTCTTT. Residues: CASSLGEGQGRWGDWNTEAFF.

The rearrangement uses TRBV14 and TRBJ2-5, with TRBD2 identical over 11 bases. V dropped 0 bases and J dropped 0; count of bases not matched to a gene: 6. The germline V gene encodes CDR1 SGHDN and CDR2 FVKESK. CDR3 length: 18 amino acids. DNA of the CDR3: TGTGCCAGCAGCCAAGAACTAGCGGGGGCCCCGTACCAAGAGACCCAGTACTTC. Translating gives CASSQELAGAPYQETQYF.

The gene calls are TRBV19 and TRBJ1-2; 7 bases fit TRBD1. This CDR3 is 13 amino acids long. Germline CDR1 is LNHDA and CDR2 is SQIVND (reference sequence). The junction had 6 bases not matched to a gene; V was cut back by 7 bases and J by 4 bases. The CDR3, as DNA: TGTGCCAGTAACAGGGGAGAGGGCTATGGCTACACCTTC. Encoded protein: CASNRGEGYGYTF. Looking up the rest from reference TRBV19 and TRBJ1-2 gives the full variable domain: DGGITQSPKYLFRKEGQNVTLSCEQNLNHDAMYWYRQDPGQGLRLIYYSQIVNDFQKGDIAEGYSVSREKKESFPLTVTSAQKNPTAFYLCASNRGEGYGYTFGSGTRLTVV.

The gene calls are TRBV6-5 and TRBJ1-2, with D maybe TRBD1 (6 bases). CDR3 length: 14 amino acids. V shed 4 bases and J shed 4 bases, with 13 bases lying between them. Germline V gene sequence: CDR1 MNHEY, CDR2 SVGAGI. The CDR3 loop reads CASSSIGTPYGYTF. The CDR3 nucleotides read TGTGCCAGCAGTTCGATCGGGACACCCTATGGCTACACCTTC.

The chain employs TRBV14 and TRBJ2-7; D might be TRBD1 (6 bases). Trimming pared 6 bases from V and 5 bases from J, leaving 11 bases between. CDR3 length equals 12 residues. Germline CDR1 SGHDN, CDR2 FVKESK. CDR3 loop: CASRQGPHEQYF. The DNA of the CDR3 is TGTGCCAGCAGACAGGGTCCCCACGAGCAGTACTTC.

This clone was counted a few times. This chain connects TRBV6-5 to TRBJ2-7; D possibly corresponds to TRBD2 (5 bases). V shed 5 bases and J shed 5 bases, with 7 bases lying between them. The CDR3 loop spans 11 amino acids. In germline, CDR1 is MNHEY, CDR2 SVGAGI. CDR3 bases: TGTGCCAGCAGTCGGGGTGACGAGCAGTACTTC. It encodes CASSRGDEQYF.

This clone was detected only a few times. The CDR3 here is CASSLAGEQFF. CDR3 in DNA: TGTGCCAGCAGTTTAGCGGGGGAGCAGTTCTTC. V gene TRBV28 combines with J gene TRBJ2-1; a possible D gene is TRBD2 (6 bases). V shed 2 bases and J shed 10 bases, with 6 bases lying between them. The germline gives CDR1 MDHEN, CDR2 SYDVKM. This CDR3 is built from 11 residues.

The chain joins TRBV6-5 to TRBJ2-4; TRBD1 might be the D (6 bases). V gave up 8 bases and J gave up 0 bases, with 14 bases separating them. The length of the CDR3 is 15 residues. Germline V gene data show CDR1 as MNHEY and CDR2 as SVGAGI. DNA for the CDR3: TGTGCCAGCTCTTCGACAGGTCTAGCCAAAAACATTCAGTACTTC. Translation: CASSSTGLAKNIQYF.

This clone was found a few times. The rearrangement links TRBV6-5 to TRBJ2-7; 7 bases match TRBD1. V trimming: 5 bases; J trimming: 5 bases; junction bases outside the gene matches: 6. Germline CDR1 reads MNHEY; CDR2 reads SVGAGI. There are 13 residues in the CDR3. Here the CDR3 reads CASSKTGTHEQYF. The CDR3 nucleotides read TGTGCCAGCAGTAAGACAGGGACCCACGAGCAGTACTTC.

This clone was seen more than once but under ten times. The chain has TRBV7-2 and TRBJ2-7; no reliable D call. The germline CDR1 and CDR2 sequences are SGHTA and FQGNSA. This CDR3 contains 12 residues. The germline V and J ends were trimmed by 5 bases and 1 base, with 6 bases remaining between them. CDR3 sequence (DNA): TGTGCCAGCAGCGAGCCGTCCTACGAGCAGTACTTC. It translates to CASSEPSYEQYF. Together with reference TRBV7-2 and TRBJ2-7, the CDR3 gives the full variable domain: GAGVSQSPSNKVTEKGKDVELRCDPISGHTALYWYRQSLGQGLEFLIYFQGNSAPDKSGLPSDRFSAERTGGSVSTLTIQRTQQEDSAVYLCASSEPSYEQYFGPGTRLTVT.

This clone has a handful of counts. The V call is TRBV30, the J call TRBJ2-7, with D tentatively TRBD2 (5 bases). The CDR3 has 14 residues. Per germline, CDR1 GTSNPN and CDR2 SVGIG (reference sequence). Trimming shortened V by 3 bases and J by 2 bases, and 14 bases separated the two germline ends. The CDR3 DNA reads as TGTGCCTGGAGGGCATCGGGGTCGACCTACGAGCAGTACTTC. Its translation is CAWRASGSTYEQYF.

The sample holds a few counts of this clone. The CDR3 DNA sequence: TGTGCCAGCACCGGGACATCAACCGGGGAGCTGTTTTTT. This gives the protein CASTGTSTGELFF. V and J are TRBV28 and TRBJ2-2; TRBD1 might be the D (6 bases). This CDR3 contains 13 residues. V was shortened by 7 bases and J by 5 bases, with 11 bases between the two germline ends. Germline V gives CDR1 MDHEN, CDR2 SYDVKM.

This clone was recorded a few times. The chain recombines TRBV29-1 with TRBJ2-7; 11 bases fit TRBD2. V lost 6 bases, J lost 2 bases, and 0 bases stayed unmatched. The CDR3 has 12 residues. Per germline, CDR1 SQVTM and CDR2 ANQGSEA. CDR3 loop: CSVGLAAYEQYF. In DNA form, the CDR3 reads TGCAGCGTGGGACTAGCGGCCTACGAGCAGTACTTC.

This CDR3 is CASSPQESETQYF. CDR3 DNA: TGTGCCAGCTCACCACAGGAGTCGGAGACCCAGTACTTC. The rearrangement joins TRBV18 to TRBJ2-5; D is unclear. CDR3 length: 13 residues. Germline V gives CDR1 KGHSH, CDR2 LQKENI. The germline V and J ends were trimmed by 1 base and 5 bases, with 8 bases remaining between them. The full variable domain, completed using reference TRBV18 and TRBJ2-5, is NAGVMQNPRHLVRRRGQEARLRCSPMKGHSHVYWYRQLPEEGLKFMVYLQKENIIDESGMPKERFSAEFPKEGPSILRIQQVVRGDSAAYFCASSPQESETQYFGPGTRLLVL.

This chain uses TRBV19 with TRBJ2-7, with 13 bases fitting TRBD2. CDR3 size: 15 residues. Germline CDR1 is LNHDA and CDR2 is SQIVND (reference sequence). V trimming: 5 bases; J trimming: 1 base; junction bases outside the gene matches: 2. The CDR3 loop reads CASSRTSGSSYEQYF. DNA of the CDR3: TGTGCCAGTAGTCGGACTAGCGGGAGTTCCTACGAGCAGTACTTC.

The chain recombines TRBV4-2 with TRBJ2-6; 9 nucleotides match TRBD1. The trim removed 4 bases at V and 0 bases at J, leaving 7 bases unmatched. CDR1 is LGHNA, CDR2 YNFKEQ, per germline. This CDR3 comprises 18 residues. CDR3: CASSPRQGGGSGANVLTF. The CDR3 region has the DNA TGTGCCAGCAGCCCTCGACAGGGGGGTGGCTCTGGGGCCAACGTCCTGACTTTC.

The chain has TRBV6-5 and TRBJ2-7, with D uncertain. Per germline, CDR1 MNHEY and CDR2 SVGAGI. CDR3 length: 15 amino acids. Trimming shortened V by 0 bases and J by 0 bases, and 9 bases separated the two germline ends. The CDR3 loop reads CASSYSRWSSYEQYF. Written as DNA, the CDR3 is TGTGCCAGCAGTTACTCGAGGTGGAGCTCCTACGAGCAGTACTTC.

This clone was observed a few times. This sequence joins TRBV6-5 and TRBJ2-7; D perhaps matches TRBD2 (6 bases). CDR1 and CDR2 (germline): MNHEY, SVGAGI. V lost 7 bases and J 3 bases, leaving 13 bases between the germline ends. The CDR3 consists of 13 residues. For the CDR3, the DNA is TGTGCCAGCACCGCCCAGGAGGGCTACGAGCAGTACTTC. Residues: CASTAQEGYEQYF.

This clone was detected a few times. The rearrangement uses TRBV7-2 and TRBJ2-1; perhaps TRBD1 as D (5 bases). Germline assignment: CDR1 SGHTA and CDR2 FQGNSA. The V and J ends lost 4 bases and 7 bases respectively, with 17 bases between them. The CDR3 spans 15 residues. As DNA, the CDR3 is TGTGCCAGCAGCTCTTACAGGACCTTCGGGAATGAGCAGTTCTTC. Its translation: CASSSYRTFGNEQFF.

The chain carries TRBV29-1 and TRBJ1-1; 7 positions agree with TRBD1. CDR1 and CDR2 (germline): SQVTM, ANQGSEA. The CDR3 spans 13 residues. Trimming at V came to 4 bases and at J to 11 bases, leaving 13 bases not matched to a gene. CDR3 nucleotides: TGCAGCGTTGGACTCGGGACAGTCCCACAGGCTTTCTTT. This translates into CSVGLGTVPQAFF.

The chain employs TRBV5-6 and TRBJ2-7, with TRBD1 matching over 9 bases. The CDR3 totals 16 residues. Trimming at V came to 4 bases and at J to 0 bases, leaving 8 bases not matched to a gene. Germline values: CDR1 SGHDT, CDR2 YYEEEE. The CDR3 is CASSAPGQGSSYEQYF. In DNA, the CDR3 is TGTGCCAGCAGCGCTCCGGGACAGGGAAGCTCCTACGAGCAGTACTTC.

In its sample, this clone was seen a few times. The CDR3 spells CAWSQGDTEAFF. The CDR3 region has the DNA TGTGCCTGGAGTCAAGGGGACACTGAAGCTTTCTTT. The J gene is TRBJ1-1, the V gene TRBV30; possible D gene TRBD1, 5 bases. CDR3 length: 12 residues. V shed 2 bases and J shed 3 bases, with 7 bases lying between them. Looked up from germline, CDR1 is GTSNPN and CDR2 is SVGIG (reference sequence).